This T cell receptor (beta chain) is from a study of cytomegalovirus exposure and HLA in healthy donors. General study findings and limits: According to the study, about 180 TCR beta chains were cytomegalovirus-associated. A few chains tied to CMV proved CMV antigen-specific in vitro. A reported reduction in N-insertions relative to the 666-donor mean was seen in an Asian-associated ancestry cluster in a later analysis. Evidence from a later analysis indicated that most CMV-associated TCR beta chains looked HLA-restricted.

PCR employed 60 Vbeta and 13 Jbeta primers. The assay was immunoSEQ multiplex PCR, and TCRdb's table has in-frame clones only and misses some. The sample holds over 85,000 clones; less than 70% are singletons and the top ten take 1.2%. This clone was counted a single time. Its antigen is not known. Germline V gene data show CDR1 as LNHDA and CDR2 as SQIVND (reference sequence). CDR3 length: 13 residues. V lost 2 bases, J lost 5 bases, and 9 bases lay in between. The chain is built from TRBV19 and TRBJ1-1; D may be TRBD1 (6 bases). The sample taken for sequencing was PBMCs. This receptor was identified in a female donor in good health and CMV-seronegative. The CDR3 DNA reads as TGTGCCAGTAGTATAACAGGGAAGACTGAAGCTTTCTTT. Translated: CASSITGKTEAFF.